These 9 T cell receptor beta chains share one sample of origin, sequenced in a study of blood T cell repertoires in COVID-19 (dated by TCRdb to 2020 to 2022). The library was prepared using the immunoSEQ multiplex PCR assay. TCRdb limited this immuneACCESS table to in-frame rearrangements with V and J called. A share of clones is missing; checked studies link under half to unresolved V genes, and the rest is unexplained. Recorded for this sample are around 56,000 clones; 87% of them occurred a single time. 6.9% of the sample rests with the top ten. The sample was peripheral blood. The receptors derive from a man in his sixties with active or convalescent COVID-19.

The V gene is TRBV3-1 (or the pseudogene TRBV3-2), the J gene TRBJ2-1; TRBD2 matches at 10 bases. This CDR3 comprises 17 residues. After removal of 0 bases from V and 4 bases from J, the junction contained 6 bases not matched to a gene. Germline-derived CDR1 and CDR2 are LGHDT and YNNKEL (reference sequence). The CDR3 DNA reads TGTGCCAGCAGCCAAGATCCACTAGCGGGGTCTTACAATGAGCAGTTCTTC. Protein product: CASSQDPLAGSYNEQFF.

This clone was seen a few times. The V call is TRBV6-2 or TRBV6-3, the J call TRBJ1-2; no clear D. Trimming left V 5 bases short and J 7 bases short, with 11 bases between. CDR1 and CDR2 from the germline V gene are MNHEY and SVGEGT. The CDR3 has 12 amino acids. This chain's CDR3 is CASSRISGGYTF. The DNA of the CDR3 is TGTGCCAGCAGTAGAATCAGCGGTGGCTACACCTTC.

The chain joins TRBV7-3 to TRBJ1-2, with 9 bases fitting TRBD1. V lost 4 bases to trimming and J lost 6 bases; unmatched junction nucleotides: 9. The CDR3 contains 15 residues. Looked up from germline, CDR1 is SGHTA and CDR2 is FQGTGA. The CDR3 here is CASSSTGGAGDGYTF. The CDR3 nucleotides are TGTGCCAGCAGCTCAACAGGGGGCGCAGGTGATGGCTACACCTTC.

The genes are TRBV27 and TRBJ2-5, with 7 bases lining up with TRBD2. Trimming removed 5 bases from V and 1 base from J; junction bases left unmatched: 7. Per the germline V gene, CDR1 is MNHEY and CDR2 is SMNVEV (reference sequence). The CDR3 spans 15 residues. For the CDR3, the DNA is TGTGCCAGCAGTCCCCCCGGGGGGACCCAAGAGACCCAGTACTTC. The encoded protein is CASSPPGGTQETQYF.

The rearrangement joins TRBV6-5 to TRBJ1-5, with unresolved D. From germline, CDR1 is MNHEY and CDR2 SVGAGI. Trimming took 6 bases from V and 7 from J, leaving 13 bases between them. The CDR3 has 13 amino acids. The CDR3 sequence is CASRVPGGQPQHF. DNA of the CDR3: TGTGCCAGCAGAGTGCCGGGCGGGCAGCCCCAGCATTTT.

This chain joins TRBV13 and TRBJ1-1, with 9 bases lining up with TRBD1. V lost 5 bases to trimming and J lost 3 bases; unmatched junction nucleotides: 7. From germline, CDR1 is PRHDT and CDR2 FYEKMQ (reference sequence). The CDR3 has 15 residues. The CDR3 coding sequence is TGTGCCAGCAGCCCCCGGGACAGGGACGACACTGAAGCTTTCTTT. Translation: CASSPRDRDDTEAFF.

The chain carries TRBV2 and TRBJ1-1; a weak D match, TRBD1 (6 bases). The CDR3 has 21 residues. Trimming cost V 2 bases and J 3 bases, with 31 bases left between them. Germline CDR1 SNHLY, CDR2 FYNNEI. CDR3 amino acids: CASSEPPHEDRDTIRDTEAFF. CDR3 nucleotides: TGTGCCAGCAGTGAACCCCCCCACGAGGACCGGGACACAATAAGGGACACTGAAGCTTTCTTT.

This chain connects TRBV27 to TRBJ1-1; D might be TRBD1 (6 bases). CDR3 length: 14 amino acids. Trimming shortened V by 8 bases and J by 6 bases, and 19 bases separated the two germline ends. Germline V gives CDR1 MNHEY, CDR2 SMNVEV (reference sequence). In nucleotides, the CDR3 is TGTGCCAGCGGAAATGGGGGCGCGGGCGCTGAAGCTTTCTTT. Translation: CASGNGGAGAEAFF.

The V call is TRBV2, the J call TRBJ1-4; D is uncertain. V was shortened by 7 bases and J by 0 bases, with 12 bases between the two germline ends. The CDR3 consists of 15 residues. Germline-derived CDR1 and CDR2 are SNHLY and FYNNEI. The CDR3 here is CASKRETATNEKLFF. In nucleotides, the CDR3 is TGTGCCAGCAAGCGAGAGACTGCAACTAATGAAAAACTGTTTTTT.